This record covers a single T cell receptor beta chain. The target antigen is unknown. This sample is part of a study of breast tumors, draining lymph nodes, adjacent tissues. Study-level points and caveats: The data were judged consistent with most tumor T cells coming from lymph node and expanding in tumor. Tumor TCR diversity was below lymph nodes but above nontumor tissue.

The lymph nodes were axillary draining lymph nodes from breast cancer patients. TCRdb analysed the multiplex PCR reads with MiXCR anew, one entry per CDR3 protein. The sample has around 230,000 distinct CDR3 sequences, around 35% seen once. From germline, CDR1 is SQVTM and CDR2 ANQGSEA. The CDR3 consists of 13 residues. Losses at the gene ends were 7 bases for V and 4 bases for J; bases not matched to a gene: 3. This sequence was found in a female donor with breast cancer. Some clones in this sample may be carry-over from other donors' samples. The specimen sequenced was axillary lymph node tissue. The V call is TRBV29-1, the J call TRBJ1-6, with 8 bases matching TRBD1. Here the CDR3 reads CSAGTGYNSPLHF. The DNA for the CDR3 is TGCAGCGCCGGGACAGGTTATAATTCACCCCTCCACTTT. The full variable domain, in which reference TRBV29-1 and TRBJ1-6 provide the parts outside the CDR3, is SAVISQKPSRDICQRGTSLTIQCQVDSQVTMMFWYRQQPGQSLTLIATANQGSEATYESGFVIDKFPISRPNLTFSTLTVSNMSPEDSSIYLCSAGTGYNSPLHFGNGTRLTVT.